This record concerns one TCR beta chain sequence. This sample is drawn from a study of shared T cell receptors in the human thymus. Germline V gene data show CDR1 as SGHRS and CDR2 as YFSETQ. The germline V and J ends were trimmed by 4 bases and 7 bases, with 12 bases remaining between them. This CDR3 spans 13 amino acids. Profiling relied on immunoSEQ multiplex PCR, and the TCRdb table lists in-frame clones only, not all of them. The data contain 600,000 or so clones, around 87% of them seen just once; the ten biggest clones take up about 0.0094%. These data also formed part of another study, on human thymus T cells. As reported in that work: The donors were infants in Finland with congenital heart defects, otherwise immunologically healthy. Thymus was obtained from resections taken during corrective heart surgery. Thymic and blood repertoires appeared to show biased V and J gene usage. Highly overlapping thymic repertoires in unrelated individuals were reported by related research.

The clonotype originates from a boy younger than two with a congenital heart defect. V and J are TRBV5-1 and TRBJ2-1; D is possibly TRBD1 (6 bases). Sequencing was done on a sample of thymocytes. CDR3 loop: CASSLTGRNEQFF. The DNA of the CDR3 is TGCGCCAGCAGCCTGACAGGTAGGAATGAGCAGTTCTTC.